Sequencing of this TCR beta chain was carried out in a study of shared clonotypes between healthy human individuals (TCRdb year 2020). General notes on the study: The cohort included a few men and a couple of women between 18 and 49 years of age. Each donor's leukapheresis produced roughly between about 0.85 and 10 billion PBMCs. To increase sequencing depth and limit assay-specific biases, TCR repertoire library preparation and sequencing were carried out by different laboratories using diverse techniques. For each donor, CD4 naive and CD4 memory were each run on three plates, CD8 naive on two plates, and CD8 memory on one plate. To estimate repertoire size and how much clonotypes are shared between individuals, the study performed deep sequencing of blood TCR repertoires from roughly five healthy adults.

Concerning this clone itself: Its antigen is not yet known. No base quality information exists; no much larger clone differs at one position.

From cysteine to phenylalanine, the CDR3 is 15 amino acids long. The entry retains the CDR3 DNA only, 45 bases that are in frame from base 1. According to the germline V gene, CDR1 reads SGHRS and CDR2 reads YFSETQ. Between the V and J ends, shortened by 1 base and 2 bases respectively, the junction contains 13 bases. The donors were healthy, HIV-negative adults who had no recently reported acute infections or vaccinations. All donors were Caucasian adults living in Nashville, Tennessee, USA. Magnetic negative selection was used to enrich CD4+ T cells, after which naive cells were positively selected on CD45RA and the negative fraction became the memory subset. After blood collection by leukapheresis, PBMCs were isolated using Ficoll-Histopaque density gradient centrifugation and then cryopreserved in the vapor phase of liquid nitrogen. Purity and quantity of every magnetically sorted T cell population were checked by analytical flow cytometry. Genomic DNA was isolated from each sorted fraction and quantified by UV absorbance on a Nanodrop 2000c.

Using the deep immunoSEQ assay, TCR CDR3 regions were amplified from genomic DNA by multiplex PCR. Genomic DNA extracted from each cell subset was distributed evenly over all wells of several immunoSEQ 96-well plates, and each plate served as one replicate. For sorted subsets, about 0.2 ug genomic DNA, equal to about 30,000 T cell genomes, was loaded into each replicate PCR. Purified libraries were quantified with a Qubit 3.0 fluorometer, sized on a Bioanalyzer 2100, and re-quantified with the KAPA Library Quantification kit. Every immunoSEQ 96-well plate was sequenced on a separate single-read 150-cycle Illumina NextSeq 550 flow cell. The authors' pipeline ran thus. Because only junctional sequences without quality scores were contained in the immunoSEQ output, filtering matching that applied to full-length reads could not be performed. Sequences were annotated with PyIR, a Python wrapper for IgBLAST v1.9, and V/J genes and CDR3 were assigned using IMGT germline references. Any read was removed if the V/J assignment was weak (E-value above 1e-6), the CDR3 was missing, or the read contained stop codons, out-of-frame junctions, or ambiguous translated residues. A V3J clonotype was defined by an identical inferred V gene, J gene, and CDR3 amino acid sequence. To compute the percentage overlap between repertoires, the number of shared unique clonotypes was divided by the size of the smaller repertoire. Three approaches were used to assess repertoire richness: RTK rarefaction, the Chao1 estimator, and Recon v2.1 estimates of unobserved clonotypes. Generation probabilities were computed with OLGA for all TCRbeta clonotypes obtained by the gDNA method from a few donors. Drawn from immuneACCESS, this table holds only the in-frame rearrangements with V and J called that TCRdb kept. Clones are partly lost; checked studies trace under half to an unresolved V gene and leave the rest unexplained. Clonal size and the V and J genes are those of that table, whereas D and trimming came from the DNA. Present in this sample are around 700,000 clones, around 73% of which were seen just once. In total, the top ten clones hold around 2% of the sample.

General conclusions and limits of the study: Based on pairwise subsampling, the degree of clonotype sharing among donors was expected to be affected by sequencing depth. Rarefaction of sorted-subset datasets indicated incomplete sequencing despite the large sequencing depth. Sampling was limited to blood, and TCR repertoires in tissue likely differ from TCR repertoires in blood. The genetic and exposure-history diversity represented was limited by the small number of donors. Naive subsets generally had larger estimated clonotype richness than memory subsets did. Compared with non-shared clonotypes, the clonotypes found in all four sorted-subset donors had higher generation probabilities. When a few donors were compared, the shared fraction of clonotypes was 5% to 6.5% for naive CD4, around 3.6% for naive CD8, 2% to 2.5% for memory CD4, and roughly 0.43% for memory CD8.

The chain is assembled from TRBV5-1 and TRBJ2-7; there is no confident call for the D gene. This clonotype was obtained from a woman aged 25 to 45 in good health. Sequencing was done on a sample of memory CD4+ T cells sorted from blood. The cell subset or site label, as the study defines it: CD45RA-negative fraction. The sequenced DNA is TGCGCCAGCAGCTTGATGGATCGGAGTCCCTACGAGCAGTACTTC. Its translation reads: CASSLMDRSPYEQYF.